This record looks at one T cell receptor (beta chain) sequence and its context. V trimming: 0 bases; J trimming: 2 bases; junction bases outside the gene matches: 15. The CDR3 totals 18 residues. Per germline, CDR1 SQVTM and CDR2 ANQGSEA. The data were taken from a study of technical replicates of blood from a few donors. Clones were read by immunoSEQ multiplex PCR, and TCRdb kept only the in-frame ones, dropping some. There are tens of thousands of clones in the sample; roughly 93% occur only once, and about 0.23% lies in the top ten. The chain employs TRBV29-1 and TRBJ1-2, with 7 bases aligning to TRBD1. The TCR was taken from a human donor in good health. Material for sequencing was T cells isolated from PBMCs. CDR3 nucleotides: TGCAGCGTTGAAGAACTCAAACAGGGGATAGCTCTCAACTATGGCTACACCTTC. It yields the protein CSVEELKQGIALNYGYTF.